These T cell receptor beta chains were read from a single sample in a study of cytomegalovirus exposure and HLA in healthy donors. The protocol was immunoSEQ multiplex PCR, while the TCRdb copy is restricted to in-frame clones and leaves out a portion. The table lists 130,000 or so clones, 80% of them singletons, with under 6% in the top ten. Sequencing input: PBMCs. The receptors originated from a man aged 25 to 40 in good health and CMV-seronegative. Each CDR3 is given with its conserved first and last residue. Fields, in order: D gene, clone size, V gene, J gene, CDR3 DNA, CDR3 protein. D genes are given only for firm matches. Clone size is given for some rows only: seen once, a few or many times, or a class if the clone is expanded.

D gene: -; clone size: once; V gene: TRBV5-1; J gene: TRBJ2-7; CDR3 DNA: TGCGCCAGCAGCTTAAGGTTAGGAAACTACGAGCAATACTTC; CDR3 protein: CASSLRLGNYEQYF
D gene: -; clone size: once; V gene: TRBV5-1; J gene: TRBJ2-7; CDR3 DNA: TGCGCCAGCAGATCGCAGGGGGGCTCCTACGAGCAGTACTTC; CDR3 protein: CASRSQGGSYEQYF
D gene: -; clone size: -; V gene: TRBV7-2; J gene: TRBJ2-1; CDR3 DNA: TGTGCCAGCAGCCCGTCACGGGTTGAGCAGTTCTTC; CDR3 protein: CASSPSRVEQFF
D gene: -; clone size: -; V gene: TRBV5-6; J gene: TRBJ2-2; CDR3 DNA: TGTGCCAGCTGGAGGGGCGGGAACACCGGGGAGCTGTTTTTT; CDR3 protein: CASWRGGNTGELFF
D gene: -; clone size: few; V gene: TRBV28; J gene: TRBJ1-3; CDR3 DNA: TGTGCCAGCAGTTATTTTAGGGGCAATTCTGGAAACACCATATATTTT; CDR3 protein: CASSYFRGNSGNTIYF
D gene: -; clone size: -; V gene: TRBV7-9; J gene: TRBJ1-2; CDR3 DNA: TGTGCCAGCAGCCCCAACCCGGGGGAGAAATATGGCTACACCTTC; CDR3 protein: CASSPNPGEKYGYTF
D gene: -; clone size: -; V gene: TRBV27; J gene: TRBJ1-1; CDR3 DNA: TGTGCCAGCGCGTCTTGGGGCCCTCCTCTAACAGCTTTCTTT; CDR3 protein: CASASWGPPLTAFF
D gene: -; clone size: -; V gene: TRBV7-8; J gene: TRBJ2-2; CDR3 DNA: TGTGCCAGCAGCCCCAGGGAGGGGGGGAACACCGGGGAGCTGTTTTTT; CDR3 protein: CASSPREGGNTGELFF
D gene: -; clone size: -; V gene: TRBV4-1; J gene: TRBJ2-3; CDR3 DNA: TGCGCCAGCAGCCAAGATTCCCTGGGCGGGAGCACAGATACGCAGTATTTT; CDR3 protein: CASSQDSLGGSTDTQYF
D gene: -; clone size: once; V gene: TRBV6-1; J gene: TRBJ1-1; CDR3 DNA: TGTGCCAACTCGGCCGGGGAGAACACTGAAGCTTTCTTT; CDR3 protein: CANSAGENTEAFF
D gene: -; clone size: -; V gene: TRBV5-1; J gene: TRBJ2-7; CDR3 DNA: TGCGCCAGCAGCTTGGTTTGGCCTGAGGGCGAGCAGTACTTC; CDR3 protein: CASSLVWPEGEQYF
D gene: -; clone size: -; V gene: TRBV4-1; J gene: TRBJ1-2; CDR3 DNA: TGCGCCAGCAGCCAAGCGGACTATGGCTACACCTTC; CDR3 protein: CASSQADYGYTF
D gene: TRBD2; clone size: -; V gene: TRBV7-2; J gene: TRBJ2-1; CDR3 DNA: TGTGCCAGCAGCCCTTACCCGGGACTAAATTACAATGAGCAGTTCTTC; CDR3 protein: CASSPYPGLNYNEQFF
D gene: TRBD2; clone size: few; V gene: TRBV5-1; J gene: TRBJ2-1; CDR3 DNA: TGCGCCAGCAGCAACCTACACGCGGGAGCCAATGAGCAGTTCTTC; CDR3 protein: CASSNLHAGANEQFF
D gene: -; clone size: -; V gene: TRBV28; J gene: TRBJ2-3; CDR3 DNA: TGTGCCAGCAGTTCCTTAATGGGCCGGGGAGGAACAGATACGCAGTATTTT; CDR3 protein: CASSSLMGRGGTDTQYF
D gene: -; clone size: -; V gene: TRBV19; J gene: TRBJ2-3; CDR3 DNA: TGTGCCAGTCAGAACTCGGGAGCTGGAGATACGCAGTATTTT; CDR3 protein: CASQNSGAGDTQYF
D gene: TRBD1; clone size: -; V gene: TRBV19; J gene: TRBJ1-5; CDR3 DNA: TGTGCCAGTACCTCGGGACAGCACCCTAGCAATCAGCCCCAGCATTTT; CDR3 protein: CASTSGQHPSNQPQHF
D gene: -; clone size: -; V gene: TRBV20-1; J gene: TRBJ2-5; CDR3 DNA: TGCAGTGCTTATTACGGAGAGACCCAGTACTTC; CDR3 protein: CSAYYGETQYF
D gene: -; clone size: few; V gene: TRBV2; J gene: TRBJ1-5; CDR3 DNA: TGTGCCAGCAACCTCGGGAAAGGCCAGCCCCAGCATTTT; CDR3 protein: CASNLGKGQPQHF
D gene: TRBD1; clone size: -; V gene: TRBV4-2; J gene: TRBJ2-7; CDR3 DNA: TGTGCCAGCAGCCCTCGACAGGGGAAAACGGACGAGCAGTACTTC; CDR3 protein: CASSPRQGKTDEQYF
D gene: -; clone size: -; V gene: TRBV7-9; J gene: TRBJ2-7; CDR3 DNA: TGTGCCAGCGGCTCAAAGTACTCGTCCTACGAGCAGTACTTC; CDR3 protein: CASGSKYSSYEQYF
D gene: TRBD1; clone size: -; V gene: TRBV28; J gene: TRBJ1-4; CDR3 DNA: TGTGCCAGCAGTAAACCGGGACAGGGGAATGAAAAACTGTTTTTT; CDR3 protein: CASSKPGQGNEKLFF
D gene: TRBD1; clone size: -; V gene: TRBV5-8; J gene: TRBJ2-6; CDR3 DNA: TGTGCCAGCAGCTTCCATCGGACAGGAGACTCTGGGGCCAACGTCCTGACTTTC; CDR3 protein: CASSFHRTGDSGANVLTF
D gene: TRBD2; clone size: -; V gene: TRBV27; J gene: TRBJ2-1; CDR3 DNA: TGTGCCAGCAGTTCAGCTAGCGGGAGGGTCATCTACAATGAGCAGTTCTTC; CDR3 protein: CASSSASGRVIYNEQFF
D gene: TRBD1; clone size: once; V gene: TRBV5-1; J gene: TRBJ1-1; CDR3 DNA: TGCGCCAGCAGCACTTTACCGACAGGGGATGACGCTTTCTTT; CDR3 protein: CASSTLPTGDDAFF
D gene: -; clone size: -; V gene: TRBV6-1; J gene: TRBJ1-1; CDR3 DNA: TGTGCCAGCAGGATACCCAGGGGAACTGAAGCTTTCTTT; CDR3 protein: CASRIPRGTEAFF
D gene: -; clone size: many; V gene: TRBV6-5; J gene: TRBJ2-1; CDR3 DNA: TGTGCCAGCAGTTACTCGATACAGGGCTATGAGCAGTTCTTC; CDR3 protein: CASSYSIQGYEQFF
D gene: TRBD1; clone size: -; V gene: TRBV2; J gene: TRBJ1-1; CDR3 DNA: TGTGCCAGCAGTGGACAGGGGGTCACTGAAGCTTTCTTT; CDR3 protein: CASSGQGVTEAFF
D gene: -; clone size: -; V gene: TRBV23-1; J gene: TRBJ1-3; CDR3 DNA: TGCGCCAGCAGTCAACAGAGTGCCGGGACAACCTTGGGGAACACCATATATTTT; CDR3 protein: CASSQQSAGTTLGNTIYF
D gene: -; clone size: -; V gene: TRBV9; J gene: TRBJ2-2; CDR3 DNA: TGTGCCAGCGGGACTCTGAACACCGGGGAGCTGTTTTTT; CDR3 protein: CASGTLNTGELFF
D gene: TRBD1; clone size: -; V gene: TRBV5-1; J gene: TRBJ2-7; CDR3 DNA: TGCGCCAGCAGCCCCGGTGGGACAGGGGCCTACGAGCAGTACTTC; CDR3 protein: CASSPGGTGAYEQYF
D gene: -; clone size: few; V gene: TRBV28; J gene: TRBJ2-2; CDR3 DNA: TGTGCCAGCAATAGGAACACCGGGGAGCTGTTTTTT; CDR3 protein: CASNRNTGELFF
D gene: TRBD2; clone size: once; V gene: TRBV15; J gene: TRBJ2-5; CDR3 DNA: TGTGCCACCAGCAGAGGCCCTAGCGGGGGGGAAGAGACCCAGTACTTC; CDR3 protein: CATSRGPSGGEETQYF
D gene: -; clone size: -; V gene: TRBV5-1; J gene: TRBJ2-5; CDR3 DNA: TGCGCCAGCAGCCCTCGACAGGACCAAGAGACCCAGTACTTC; CDR3 protein: CASSPRQDQETQYF
D gene: -; clone size: -; V gene: TRBV27; J gene: TRBJ2-7; CDR3 DNA: TGTGCCAGCAGTCCAACAGGGGAGGCCTACGAGCAGTACTTC; CDR3 protein: CASSPTGEAYEQYF
D gene: -; clone size: once; V gene: TRBV5-1; J gene: TRBJ1-2; CDR3 DNA: TGCGCCAGCAGCTTGGGCACCGGGTCAGCTAACTATGGCTACACCTTC; CDR3 protein: CASSLGTGSANYGYTF
D gene: -; clone size: few; V gene: TRBV7-8; J gene: TRBJ2-2; CDR3 DNA: TGTGCCAGCAGCTTACTAGACCCGAACACCGGGGAGCTGTTTTTT; CDR3 protein: CASSLLDPNTGELFF
D gene: -; clone size: -; V gene: TRBV11-2; J gene: TRBJ2-3; CDR3 DNA: TGTGCCAGCAGCTTAGATGGGCGGGACACAGATACGCAGTATTTT; CDR3 protein: CASSLDGRDTDTQYF